This TCR beta chain was sequenced during a study of shared clonotypes between healthy human individuals. Study-level findings and limits: Naive subsets, compared against memory subsets, generally had larger estimated richness values.

About this clone itself: The antigen remains undetermined.

Genomic DNA belonging to each subset was distributed in equal measure over several immunoSEQ plates. Template for every sorted-subset replicate PCR totaled about 200 ng DNA, some 30,000 T cell genomes. Clones were read by immunoSEQ multiplex PCR, and TCRdb kept only the in-frame ones, dropping some. The data show about 1.9 million clones, with just under 95% seen just once and around 1.8% held by the top ten. It was CD45RO-negative cells, positively selected for CCR7, that made up naive CD8 cells, with terminally differentiated effector memory CD45RA+ cells excluded. The germline gives CDR1 MDHEN, CDR2 SYDVKM. The CDR3 totals 16 residues. Trimming took 6 bases from V and 0 from J, leaving 15 bases between them.

The rearrangement joins TRBV28 to TRBJ1-3; D unresolved. The sequenced material came from naive CD8+ T cells from PBMCs. This TCR was recovered from a young man in good health. Some clones in this sample may be carry-over from other donors' samples. The CDR3 spells CASRPKDPLSGNTIYF. The CDR3, as DNA: TGTGCCAGCAGACCTAAAGACCCTCTCTCTGGAAACACCATATATTTT.